The 5 T cell receptor beta chains listed next were all sequenced from one sample in a study of blood T cells in healthy people across ages. Primers used in a second PCR of about 6 to 11 cycles were a sample-barcoded 5' primer and a J-beta primer mix. TCRdb reprocessed the 5' RACE reads via MiXCR and lists one record per CDR3 protein. The repertoire has hundreds of thousands of distinct CDR3 sequences, about three fifths of them found once; the top ten carry approximately 23%. The sample consisted of blood. The receptors come from a man under 40 in good health.

J is TRBJ1-1 and V is TRBV12-3 or TRBV12-4; 7 bases line up with TRBD1. J gave up 4 bases and V 4 bases, and 6 bases lay outside the gene matches. CDR3 length equals 14 residues. The CDR3 DNA follows: TGTGCCAGCAGTTCCCTGACAGGGATCACTGAAGCTTTCTTT. As protein: CASSSLTGITEAFF.

This clonotype appeared a single time. J is TRBJ2-2 and V is TRBV5-6, with D perhaps matching TRBD1 (5 bases). The germline V gene encodes CDR1 SGHDT and CDR2 YYEEEE. Trimming stripped 0 bases from V and 8 bases from J, with 11 bases between. CDR3 length: 14 residues. CDR3 nucleotide sequence: TGTGCCAGCAGCTTGGCCGGCAGGGTAGGGGAGCTGTTTTTT. It codes for CASSLAGRVGELFF.

V usage is TRBV7-2 and J usage is TRBJ2-6; 7 bases fit TRBD1. CDR1 SGHTA and CDR2 FQGNSA come from the germline V gene. Trimming cost V 7 bases and J 0 bases; bases outside gene matches: 6. This CDR3 spans 16 amino acids. The DNA for the CDR3 is TGTGCCAGCAAGGGGACAGCGGACTCTGGGGCCAACGTCCTGACTTTC. It encodes CASKGTADSGANVLTF.

This clonotype has a handful of counts. The J gene is TRBJ2-5, the V gene TRBV12-3 or TRBV12-4; D call uncertain. This CDR3 is built from 14 residues. V shed 6 bases and J shed 5 bases, with 16 bases lying between them. CDR3 in amino acids: CASRPGPLAETQYF. CDR3 coding DNA: TGTGCCAGCAGACCTGGCCCTCTGGCGGAGACCCAGTACTTC.

The V gene is TRBV6-5, the J gene TRBJ2-7; possible D gene TRBD2, 6 bases. The CDR3 spans 14 residues. CDR1 MNHEY and CDR2 SVGAGI come from the germline V gene. Trimming removed 5 bases at V and 0 bases at J, with 11 bases between. For the CDR3, the DNA is TGTGCCAGCAGTCCCTCGCGGGGCTCCTACGAGCAGTACTTC. It specifies CASSPSRGSYEQYF.